The 13 T cell receptor beta chains presented below share a single source sample, sequenced in a study of blood T cells in healthy people across ages. A J-beta primer mix and a sample-barcoded 5' primer were used in a second PCR of roughly 6 to 12 cycles. MiXCR was run by TCRdb on the 5' RACE reads, yielding one entry per CDR3 protein. The profile shows about 1,400,000 distinct CDR3 sequences, approximately 59% of them singletons. Sequencing used blood. All receptors derive from a man aged 18 to 29 in good health.

The chain is built from TRBV12-3 or TRBV12-4 and TRBJ1-5; D uncertain. Trimming cost V 6 bases and J 0 bases, with 9 bases left between them. The CDR3 is 14 residues long. CDR3: CASSTRVSNQPQHF. CDR3 nucleotide sequence: TGTGCCAGCAGCACTCGGGTTAGCAATCAGCCCCAGCATTTT.

The chain combines TRBV5-1 with TRBJ2-1; D is ambiguous. The V end lost 4 bases, the J end lost 10 bases, and 12 bases lay between the germline ends. Per the germline V gene, CDR1 is SGHRS and CDR2 is YFSETQ. The CDR3 sequence is 12 residues long. CDR3 loop: CASSGTPWEQFF. The CDR3 DNA reads as TGCGCCAGCAGCGGAACCCCTTGGGAGCAGTTCTTC.

This clonotype was counted only a few times. This chain connects TRBV15 to TRBJ2-4; TRBD1 matches 12 bases. CDR1 is LNHNV, CDR2 YYDKDF, per germline (reference sequence). V shed 5 bases, J shed 3 bases, and the junction held 2 bases outside the gene matches. The CDR3 extends over 15 amino acids. DNA of the CDR3: TGTGCCACCAGCGGGACAGGGGGCGTCAAAAACATTCAGTACTTC. This encodes CATSGTGGVKNIQYF. Full variable domain (outside the CDR3, taken from reference TRBV15 and TRBJ2-4): DAMVIQNPRYQVTQFGKPVTLSCSQTLNHNVMYWYQQKSSQAPKLLFHYYDKDFNNEADTPDNFQSRRPNTSFCFLDIRSPGLGDTAMYLCATSGTGGVKNIQYFGAGTRLSVL.

This chain connects TRBV4-1 to TRBJ2-1, with 13 bases fitting TRBD2. This CDR3 region has 16 residues. The V and J ends lost 1 base and 5 bases, in that order; junction bases with no gene match: 2. Germline CDR1 is MGHRA and CDR2 is YSYEKL. CDR3 DNA sequence: TGCGCCAGCAGCCAAGTAACTAGCGGGGGGGACAATGAGCAGTTCTTC. Translating it yields CASSQVTSGGDNEQFF.

This clonotype showed up just once. The chain has TRBV3-1 and TRBJ2-7; D is ambiguous. The ends were cut back, 1 base at V and 8 bases at J, with 18 bases in the middle. Germline lookup yields CDR1 LGHDT and CDR2 YNNKEL (reference sequence). The CDR3 runs 15 residues. The CDR3 coding sequence is TGTGCCAGCAGCCAAGTAATGACCTGGGCAGAGAAGCAGTACTTC. Translation: CASSQVMTWAEKQYF.

The rearrangement links TRBV29-1 to TRBJ2-1; D may correspond to TRBD1 or TRBD2 (5 bases each). In germline, CDR1 is SQVTM, CDR2 ANQGSEA. The CDR3 is 12 residues long. V was pared by 8 bases and J by 4 bases, with 12 bases between. The CDR3 DNA is TGCAGCCCGAAGGGACCTTACAATGAGCAGTTCTTC. Its translation: CSPKGPYNEQFF.

The J gene is TRBJ2-5, the V gene TRBV4-2; D is unresolved. Germline assignment: CDR1 LGHNA and CDR2 YNFKEQ. This CDR3 comprises 16 residues. The V and J ends lost 4 bases and 5 bases respectively, with 20 bases between them. CDR3 residues: CASSLCFVWFGETQYF. In nucleotides, the CDR3 is TGTGCCAGCAGCCTTTGCTTCGTATGGTTCGGCGAGACCCAGTACTTC.

This clonotype has a count of ten or more. The V gene is TRBV12-3 or TRBV12-4, the J gene TRBJ2-4; D call uncertain. The CDR3 consists of 12 residues. The V end was cut by 6 bases, the J end by 6 bases, with 9 bases between. The chain's CDR3 is CASSPFGNIQYF. In nucleotides, the CDR3 is TGTGCCAGCAGCCCCTTTGGAAACATTCAGTACTTC.

The chain recombines TRBV28 with TRBJ2-5, with 8 bases fitting TRBD1. The CDR3 is 13 residues long. Germline assignment: CDR1 MDHEN and CDR2 SYDVKM. V lost 6 bases to trimming and J lost 3 bases; unmatched junction nucleotides: 3. CDR3 region: CASRIQGEETQYF. The CDR3 nucleotides read TGTGCCAGCAGGATACAGGGGGAAGAGACCCAGTACTTC.

This rearrangement joins TRBV14 to TRBJ2-1; TRBD2 agrees at 14 bases. The CDR3 loop spans 15 amino acids. The ends lost 4 bases at V and 8 bases at J; junction bases unmatched: 4. Germline assignment: CDR1 SGHDN and CDR2 FVKESK. CDR3 in amino acids: CASSPLGLAGDEQFF. As DNA, the CDR3 is TGTGCCAGCAGCCCCCTGGGACTAGCGGGGGATGAGCAGTTCTTC.

The V and J genes are TRBV27 and TRBJ2-7, with 8 positions matching TRBD2. Germline V gives CDR1 MNHEY, CDR2 SMNVEV (reference sequence). The CDR3 totals 15 residues. The ends lost 4 bases at V and 4 bases at J; junction bases unmatched: 9. The CDR3 DNA sequence: TGTGCCAGCAGTTCTCTCCCGGGAGGGGGATACGAGCAGTACTTC. The encoded protein is CASSSLPGGGYEQYF.

The gene calls are TRBV29-1 and TRBJ2-3; 7 positions agree with TRBD2. This CDR3 spans 13 amino acids. Germline-derived CDR1 and CDR2 are SQVTM and ANQGSEA. With 6 bases clipped from V and 4 bases from J, the junction kept 7 bases outside the gene matches. The DNA of the CDR3 is TGCAGCGTCAAAGCGGGACTCGCAGATACGCAGTATTTT. Its translation: CSVKAGLADTQYF.

This clonotype has a count of ten or more. CDR3 sequence reads: CASGSSQPQHF. The CDR3 DNA reads as TGTGCCAGCGGGTCTTCTCAGCCCCAGCATTTT. The chain employs TRBV7-9 and TRBJ1-5; unclear D gene. The CDR3 is 11 residues long. Trimming stripped 8 bases from V and 6 bases from J, with 8 bases between. Per the germline V gene, CDR1 is SEHNR and CDR2 is FQNEAQ (reference sequence).